Described below is a single TCR beta chain sequence and its context. No antigen is known for it. The record originates from a study of vaccination effects on CD4 cells after COVID-19. Antigen-specific CD4+ T cells expanded by the ViraFEST assay with viral peptide pools were then sequenced. Researchers isolated CD4+ T cells once roughly ten days of culture had elapsed. Vaccinated recipients, who were negative for nucleocapsid antibodies, had no history of SARS-CoV-2 infection. Each well held about 2 million PBMC cultured with roughly 10 ug/ml peptides and 10 IU/ml IL-2. The length of the CDR3 is 17 residues. Trimming took 3 bases from V and 6 from J; bases not matched to a gene: 14. The V gene's germline CDR1 is SGHNT and CDR2 YYREEE (reference sequence). The data were produced by immunoSEQ multiplex PCR, yet TCRdb's version contains in-frame clones alone and is incomplete. In the table there are approximately 40,000 clones, roughly 70% of which are singletons.

Study results and caveats: The authors studied few convalescent patients and collected no early post-infection timepoints. There was marked clonal contraction among infection- and vaccine-induced clones late after vaccination.

This sequence was found in a human donor who received a COVID-19 vaccine. This sample comprised CD4+ T cells from PBMCs cultured with SARS-CoV-2 spike peptides, obtained before COVID-19 vaccination. The chain couples TRBV5-4 to TRBJ2-1, with 8 bases lining up with TRBD2. CDR3 sequence (DNA): TGTGCCAGCAGCTCCGCCGGGACTAGATATGCGGCCAATGAGCAGTTCTTC. Translation gives CASSSAGTRYAANEQFF.